The subject of this entry is one T cell receptor beta chain. Its antigen is still unknown. The data belong to a study of graft-versus-host responses after intestinal transplantation. For the study at large: For approximately three years after anti-thymocyte globulin induction, all recipients took tacrolimus and steroids. The study's findings and limits: Early post-transplant falls in HvG clones accompanied the peak levels of circulating GvH clones. Among recipient marrow samples, GvH clones were found; some appeared first in ileum or blood.

The assay was immunoSEQ multiplex PCR, and TCRdb's table has in-frame clones only and misses some. Of over 100,000 clones detected, approximately 93% appear once; the ten largest clones hold 0.95% to 1.5%. Trimming left V 0 bases short and J 10 bases short, with 10 bases between. This CDR3 spans 13 amino acids. CDR1 and CDR2 (germline): LGHNA, YSLEER. This rearrangement joins TRBV4-3 to TRBJ2-1; D ambiguous. The sequenced sample was unstimulated CD8+ T cells sorted from spleen or lymph node cells, obtained before transplant. This receptor was obtained from a human donor who was the organ donor for an intestinal transplant. CDR3 nucleotides: TGCGCCAGCAGCCAAGATATCACCCGGGAGCAGTTCTTC. This encodes CASSQDITREQFF.